This T cell receptor (beta chain) was sequenced during a study of blood T cell repertoires in COVID-19. The table came from immunoSEQ multiplex PCR; TCRdb's copy has only in-frame clones and leaves some out. The sample yields fewer than 250,000 clones, roughly 84% seen once. With V trimmed by 4 bases and J by 6 bases, 15 bases remained unmatched. The CDR3 has 16 amino acids. The germline gives CDR1 SGDLS, CDR2 YYNGEE. This clone was observed a few times. This clonotype was sampled from a woman of 80 years or more with COVID-19, enrolled during active disease. The rearrangement joins TRBV9 to TRBJ1-2, with 7 bases fitting TRBD1. The sequenced sample was peripheral blood. CDR3 residues: CASSQSLGGPGDGYTF. CDR3 sequence (DNA): TGTGCCAGCAGCCAGTCCCTAGGGGGCCCAGGGGATGGCTACACCTTC.